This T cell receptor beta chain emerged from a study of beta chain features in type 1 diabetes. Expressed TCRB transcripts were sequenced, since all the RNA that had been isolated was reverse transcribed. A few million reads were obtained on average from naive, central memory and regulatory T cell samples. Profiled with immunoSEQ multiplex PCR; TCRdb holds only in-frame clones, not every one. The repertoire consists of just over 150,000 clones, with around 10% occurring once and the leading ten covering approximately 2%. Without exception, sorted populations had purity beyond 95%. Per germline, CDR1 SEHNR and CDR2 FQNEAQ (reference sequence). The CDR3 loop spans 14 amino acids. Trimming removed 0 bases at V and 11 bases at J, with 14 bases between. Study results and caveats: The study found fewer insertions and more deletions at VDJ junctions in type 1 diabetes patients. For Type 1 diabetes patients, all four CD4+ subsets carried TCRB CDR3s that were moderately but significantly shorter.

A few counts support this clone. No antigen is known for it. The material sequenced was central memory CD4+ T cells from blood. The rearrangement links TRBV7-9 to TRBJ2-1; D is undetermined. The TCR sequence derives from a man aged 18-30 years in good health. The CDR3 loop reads CASSLAYSAPKQFF. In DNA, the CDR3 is TGTGCCAGCAGCTTAGCTTACTCGGCCCCAAAGCAGTTCTTC. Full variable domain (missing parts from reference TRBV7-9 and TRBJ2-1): DTGVSQNPRHKITKRGQNVTFRCDPISEHNRLYWYRQTLGQGPEFLTYFQNEAQLEKSRLLSDRFSAERPKGSFSTLEIQRTEQGDSAMYLCASSLAYSAPKQFFGPGTRLTVL.